Detailed here is one TCR beta chain. The sample is drawn from a study of tumor-infiltrating lymphocytes in primary liver carcinoma. Whole-study context: In every tissue type, samples returned a similar yield of roughly 3.65 to 8 million productive TCRbeta reads.

Germline CDR1 is MNHNY and CDR2 is SVGAGI (reference sequence). The CDR3 spans 15 residues. After removal of 5 bases from V and 5 bases from J, the junction contained 8 bases not matched to a gene. Constant-region priming of around 500 ng total RNA yielded TCR beta cDNA. ARM-PCR was slightly modified, and three nested multiplex PCR rounds with it gave rise to the TCR beta libraries. TRBV1-TRBV30 forward primers paired with a C-beta reverse primer drove the first two PCR rounds, about 11 cycles each. TCRdb re-called the multiplex PCR reads with MiXCR, one entry per CDR3 protein. The sample lists approximately 99,000 distinct CDR3 sequences, about 70% occurring once. Starting material for RNA and DNA co-extraction consisted of about 19-32 mg of unsorted bulk tissue. Sampling targeted five separate regions of each tumor, which included the tumor centre.

The clonotype was recovered from a woman aged 60-75 years with primary liver carcinoma and hepatitis B virus infection. This chain connects TRBV6-6 to TRBJ1-5, with 8 bases matching TRBD1. Material: liver tumor tissue from sampling region 5. Subset given: tumor region T5, tumor centre. CDR3 protein: CASSVRTGIYQPQHF. CDR3 nucleotide sequence: TGTGCCAGCAGTGTTAGGACAGGGATTTATCAGCCCCAGCATTTT.